These 10 T cell receptor beta chains share one sample of origin, sequenced in a study of shared clonotypes between healthy human individuals. Profiling relied on immunoSEQ multiplex PCR, and the TCRdb table lists in-frame clones only, not all of them. The profile shows hundreds of thousands of clones, 90% to 95% of them singletons. Terminally differentiated effector memory CD45RA+ cells were excluded by CCR7 positive selection of CD45RO-negative cells. The material sequenced was naive CD8+ T cells sorted from blood. Receptors were obtained from a young man in good health.

V and J are TRBV9 and TRBJ2-7; no definite D call. Germline CDR1 reads SGDLS; CDR2 reads YYNGEE. CDR3 size: 14 residues. The V gene lost 0 bases and the J gene lost 5 bases, with 12 bases spanning the gap. In DNA, the CDR3 is TGTGCCAGCAGCGTAGGGATCAAAATCCACGAGCAGTACTTC. Its protein is CASSVGIKIHEQYF.

This chain uses TRBV28 with TRBJ2-2, with TRBD1 identical over 10 bases. The CDR3 covers 19 residues. Germline CDR1 and CDR2: MDHEN and SYDVKM. V dropped 4 bases and J dropped 4; count of bases not matched to a gene: 15. The CDR3 nucleotides read TGTGCCAGCAGTTATCTTAGGACAGGGGGAATGGTTGGCACCGGGGAGCTGTTTTTT. The encoded protein is CASSYLRTGGMVGTGELFF.

The CDR3 bases are TGCGCCAGCAGCTTTGACACCTATGGACAGGGGTCGGGGGCAACTAATGAAAAACTGTTTTTT. Residues: CASSFDTYGQGSGATNEKLFF. The chain has TRBV5-1 and TRBJ1-4; TRBD1 agrees at 9 bases. This CDR3 comprises 21 residues. Germline V gives CDR1 SGHRS, CDR2 YFSETQ. V lost 2 bases to trimming and J lost 0 bases; unmatched junction nucleotides: 17.

The chain joins TRBV7-2 to TRBJ2-1; D call uncertain. V lost 3 bases and J 4 bases, leaving 7 bases between the germline ends. The CDR3 runs 13 residues. Germline CDR1 reads SGHTA; CDR2 reads FQGNSA. DNA for the CDR3: TGTGCCAGCAGCTTTTCGGATTACAATGAGCAGTTCTTC. The encoded protein is CASSFSDYNEQFF.

Note on this clone: Within the sample, other DNA sequences also encode this same CDR3. The chain has TRBV7-2 and TRBJ1-1; D is unresolved. Trimming cost V 2 bases and J 6 bases, with 4 bases left between them. CDR1 and CDR2 from the germline V gene are SGHTA and FQGNSA. This CDR3 has 11 residues. Here the CDR3 reads CASSLSSEAFF. DNA for the CDR3: TGTGCCAGCAGCTTATCATCTGAAGCTTTCTTT.

The rearrangement joins TRBV4-3 to TRBJ2-5, with 7 bases matching TRBD2. After removal of 0 bases from V and 2 bases from J, the junction contained 3 bases not matched to a gene. This CDR3 has 15 residues. Germline V gene sequence: CDR1 LGHNA, CDR2 YSLEER. CDR3 sequence (DNA): TGCGCCAGCAGCCAAGACTCGGGGGGACAAGAGACCCAGTACTTC. This codes for CASSQDSGGQETQYF.

The V call is TRBV10-1, the J call TRBJ2-1; TRBD2 agrees at 11 bases. V trimming: 3 bases; J trimming: 3 bases; junction bases outside the gene matches: 7. CDR3 length: 17 amino acids. Looked up from germline, CDR1 is WNHNN and CDR2 is SYGVQD (reference sequence). CDR3 protein: CASSDNSGGDLYNEQFF. Written as DNA, the CDR3 is TGCGCCAGCAGTGATAATAGCGGGGGGGATCTCTACAATGAGCAGTTCTTC.

In DNA, the CDR3 is TGTGCCAGCAGTGAATTCCGGGGTTCACCCACCGGGGAGCTGTTTTTT. Translation: CASSEFRGSPTGELFF. The chain recombines TRBV6-1 with TRBJ2-2; weak D call: TRBD2 (5 bases). The CDR3 is made up of 16 amino acids. Trimming took off 2 bases at V and 4 bases at J, with 14 bases between the two ends. Germline V gene data show CDR1 as MNHNS and CDR2 as SASEGT.

This sequence joins TRBV5-6 and TRBJ2-5, with 7 bases identical to TRBD1. The CDR3 sequence is 16 residues long. V lost 0 bases to trimming and J lost 2 bases; unmatched junction nucleotides: 7. In germline, CDR1 is SGHDT, CDR2 YYEEEE. This CDR3 reads CASSLVGVRGQETQYF. The CDR3 DNA reads as TGTGCCAGCAGCTTGGTAGGGGTCAGGGGGCAAGAGACCCAGTACTTC.

Here the CDR3 reads CASSLGRVSYTEAFF. CDR3 bases: TGTGCCAGCAGCTTAGGGAGGGTTAGTTACACTGAAGCTTTCTTT. The chain recombines TRBV7-8 with TRBJ1-1; the D is unclear. The germline V gene has CDR1 SGHVS and CDR2 FQNEAQ. This CDR3 has 15 amino acids. V lost 1 base and J 3 bases, leaving 12 bases between the germline ends.